The rows below give T cell receptor beta chains drawn from one sample of a study of shared clonotypes between healthy human individuals. The protocol was immunoSEQ multiplex PCR, while the TCRdb copy is restricted to in-frame clones and leaves out a portion. The sample consists of approximately 1.4 million clones, 95% to 99% of them appearing once. Sequenced material: naive CD4+ T cells sorted from blood. The origin of the receptors is a man aged 30 to 39 in good health. Both conserved end residues are part of each CDR3. Fields, in order: V gene, J gene, CDR3 protein.

TRBV7-9	TRBJ2-3	CASSLGTYTDTQYF
TRBV29-1	TRBJ2-1	CSVRELAEQFF
TRBV25-1	TRBJ1-2	CASSESRIYGYTF
TRBV5-5	TRBJ1-3	CASSDQFLGIGNTIYF
TRBV18	TRBJ2-7	CASSQTEDLYEQYF
TRBV10-3	TRBJ2-7	CAIRGSGSPYEQYF
TRBV5-1	TRBJ2-3	CASTTLSRASTDTQYF
TRBV18	TRBJ1-1	CASSPLLGEDTEAFF
TRBV14	TRBJ2-2	CASRSGGNTGELFF
TRBV15	TRBJ2-5	CATRGKGQETQYF
TRBV7-9	TRBJ1-2	CASSLASGQGARGYTF
TRBV10-2	TRBJ2-7	CASSESSTVNEQYF
TRBV5-1	TRBJ2-7	CASSLDPVSYEQYF
TRBV5-4	TRBJ2-1	CATWTASSYNEQFF
TRBV6-1	TRBJ2-3	CASEAANSTDTQYF
TRBV19	TRBJ1-1	CASSSGGVNTEAFF
TRBV7-8	TRBJ2-1	CASSLGSRGDYNEQFF
TRBV28	TRBJ1-2	CASSSPGQGYTF
TRBV7-2	TRBJ2-7	CASSLIAGERYF
TRBV5-1	TRBJ1-4	CASSFTPGQLNEKLFF
TRBV5-1	TRBJ1-5	CASSLAWGGNQPQHF
TRBV11-2	TRBJ1-1	CASSLGRALEAFF
TRBV18	TRBJ1-5	CASSPRDRVNQPQHF